This T cell receptor beta chain was captured in a study of cytomegalovirus exposure and HLA in healthy donors. Study-wide results and caveats: Some highly shared sequence variants likely arose as a pipeline artifact.

PCR used 60 Vbeta primers and 13 Jbeta primers. Libraries were prepared by immunoSEQ multiplex PCR; TCRdb keeps only in-frame clonotypes and omits some of them. Of around 150,000 clones in the sample, around 80% are singletons; the top ten hold over 13%. A note on this clone: Its antigen is currently unknown.

Sequences were obtained from PBMCs. The sequence was obtained from a middle-aged woman in good health and CMV-seronegative.

CDR3 DNA: TGTGCCAGCAGCCCGACGACTAGCGGGGGGGGGTTTGAGCAGTTCTTC. Protein sequence: CASSPTTSGGGFEQFF. The V gene is TRBV9, the J gene TRBJ2-1; 14 bases line up with TRBD2. CDR3 length: 16 residues. The junction had 9 bases not matched to a gene; V was cut back by 4 bases and J by 9 bases. Germline V gene data show CDR1 as SGDLS and CDR2 as YYNGEE.